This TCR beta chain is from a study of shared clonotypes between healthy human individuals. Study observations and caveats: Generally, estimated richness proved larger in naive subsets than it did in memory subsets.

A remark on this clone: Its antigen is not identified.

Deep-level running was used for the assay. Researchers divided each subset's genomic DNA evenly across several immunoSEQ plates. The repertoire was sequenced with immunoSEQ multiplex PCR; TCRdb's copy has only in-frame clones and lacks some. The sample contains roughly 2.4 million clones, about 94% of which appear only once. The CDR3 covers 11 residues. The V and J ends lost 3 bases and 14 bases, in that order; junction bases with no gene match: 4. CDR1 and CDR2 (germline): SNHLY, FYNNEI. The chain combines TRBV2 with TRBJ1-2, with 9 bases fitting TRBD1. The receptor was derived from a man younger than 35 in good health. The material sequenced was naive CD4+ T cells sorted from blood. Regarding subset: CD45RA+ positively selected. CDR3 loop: CASSETGTGTF. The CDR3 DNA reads TGTGCCAGCAGTGAGACCGGGACAGGGACCTTC.